These 31 T cell receptor beta chains originate from one sample sequenced in a study of CD8+CD57+ T cells in acquired aplastic anemia (dated by TCRdb to the late 2010s). Sequencing was performed on an Illumina HiSeq 2000. Genomic DNA was used as template for profiling of TCR beta VDJ combinations and CDR3 sequences. TCRdb took the public reads, trimmed them with fastp at Q25, ran MiXCR for clone calling and kept in-frame beta chains. Every CDR3 protein is listed once, alongside the most common genes and DNA of its rows. The sample data list approximately 220,000 distinct CDR3 sequences, and roughly 50% of these were observed just once. The leading ten clones occupy just under 20% of the sample. Flow cytometry had shown CD8+CD57+ cell expansion in the patients selected for sequencing. The sequencing sample was made of sorted CD4+, CD8+, or CD8+CD57+ T cells (not recorded which) from PBMCs. These receptors all come from a human donor with aplastic anemia.

This clonotype showed up many times. The V and J genes are TRBV29-1 and TRBJ1-1; the D is unclear. V was shortened by 4 bases and J by 3 bases, with 12 bases between the two germline ends. There are 13 residues in the CDR3. The germline gives CDR1 SQVTM, CDR2 ANQGSEA. For the CDR3, the DNA is TGCAGCGTTGCGCCCGCTGGGGACACTGAAGCTTTCTTT. This encodes CSVAPAGDTEAFF.

In its sample, this clonotype was seen a few times. The rearrangement uses TRBV20-1 and TRBJ1-5; no definite D call. The germline V and J ends were trimmed by 1 base and 5 bases, with 9 bases remaining between them. The germline gives CDR1 DFQATT, CDR2 SNEGSKA (reference sequence). The CDR3 has 13 residues. CDR3 DNA: TGCAGTGCTAGAGTAAGGTGGGATCAGCCCCAGCATTTT. Translated, it gives CSARVRWDQPQHF.

In this sample, this clonotype turned up a few times. The chain carries TRBV11-3 and TRBJ1-1; tentatively, D is TRBD1 (5 bases). Germline V lookup: CDR1 SGHNT, CDR2 YENEEA. There are 13 residues in the CDR3. V was shortened by 5 bases and J by 4 bases, with 11 bases between the two germline ends. The CDR3 spells CASSPAQGTEAFF. The DNA for the CDR3 is TGTGCCAGCAGCCCGGCGCAGGGCACTGAAGCTTTCTTT.

The chain is built from TRBV10-2 and TRBJ1-1; 7 nucleotides line up with TRBD1. The CDR3 length is 15 residues. Germline-derived CDR1 and CDR2 are WSHSY and SAAADI. The J segment lost 10 bases and the V segment lost 3 bases, leaving 14 bases of the junction unmatched. The CDR3 loop is CASSDGTEPPRGAFF. As DNA, the CDR3 is TGCGCCAGCAGTGATGGGACAGAACCTCCAAGGGGAGCTTTCTTT.

Comments on this clonotype: This may come from a read error, since a much larger clone is one base off. The chain has TRBV9 and TRBJ2-3; D might be TRBD2 (6 bases). Germline V gene sequence: CDR1 SGDLS, CDR2 YYNGEE. Trimming shortened V by 0 bases and J by 6 bases, and 17 bases separated the two germline ends. The length of the CDR3 is 16 residues. The CDR3 loop reads CASSVEGPRGRDTQYF. Here the CDR3 DNA reads TGTGCCAGCAGCGTAGAGGGACCCCGGGGGAGGGATACGCAGTATTTT.

This clonotype was counted a few times. The rearrangement joins TRBV4-1 to TRBJ1-4, with TRBD1 as a possible D gene (5 bases). CDR1 MGHRA and CDR2 YSYEKL come from the germline V gene. The CDR3 contains 15 residues. Trimming left V 1 base short and J 1 base short, with 7 bases between. This chain's CDR3 is CASSQGGGTNEKLFF. In DNA form, the CDR3 reads TGCGCCAGCAGCCAAGGGGGGGGAACTAATGAAAAACTGTTTTTT.

The V gene is TRBV14, the J gene TRBJ1-4, with TRBD1 identical over 8 bases. This CDR3 region has 15 residues. V lost 0 bases to trimming and J lost 7 bases; unmatched junction nucleotides: 4. Germline V gene lookup returns CDR1 SGHDN and CDR2 FVKESK. This CDR3 reads CASSQDDRGAEKLFF. CDR3 in DNA: TGTGCCAGCAGCCAAGATGACAGGGGAGCTGAAAAACTGTTTTTT.

Note on this clonotype: The junction and the germline gene differ at one end; a read error may be behind it. The chain couples TRBV7-9 to TRBJ1-4, with D possibly being TRBD1 (5 bases). CDR3 length: 14 residues. Germline CDR1 SEHNR, CDR2 FQNEAQ (reference sequence). CDR3 nucleotide sequence: TGTGCCAGCAGCTCCACAGGAGCTAATGAAAAACCGTTTTTT. Protein product: CASSSTGANEKPFF.

The V gene is TRBV7-2, the J gene TRBJ1-5; weak D call: TRBD1 (6 bases). Germline V gene lookup returns CDR1 SGHTA and CDR2 FQGNSA. The CDR3 sequence is 14 residues long. V lost 2 bases and J lost 7, with 12 bases in between. The CDR3 DNA reads as TGTGCCAGCAGCTTAAGGGGGGTAGAACAGCCCCAGCATTTT. It encodes CASSLRGVEQPQHF.

This clonotype was detected many times. The chain combines TRBV12-3 or TRBV12-4 with TRBJ2-7; 12 nucleotides line up with TRBD1. With 3 bases clipped from V and 6 bases from J, the junction kept 3 bases outside the gene matches. This CDR3 is built from 14 residues. CDR3 sequence reads: CASSFGTGGAEQYF. The CDR3 DNA is TGTGCCAGCAGTTTTGGGACAGGGGGCGCCGAGCAGTACTTC.

V gene TRBV7-2 combines with J gene TRBJ2-3; no clear D. CDR1 and CDR2 from the germline V gene are SGHTA and FQGNSA. V lost 3 bases, J lost 0 bases, and 10 bases lay in between. The length of the CDR3 is 15 residues. CDR3 sequence: CASSLSSESTDTQYF. The DNA for the CDR3 is TGTGCCAGCAGCTTGTCATCGGAAAGCACAGATACGCAGTATTTT.

This clonotype was observed at least ten times. This chain links TRBV5-1 with TRBJ1-5; unclear D gene. The germline V gene has CDR1 SGHRS and CDR2 YFSETQ. The CDR3 loop spans 15 amino acids. V shed 0 bases and J shed 0 bases, with 7 bases lying between them. The CDR3 reads CASSLDTGSNQPQHF. The CDR3 nucleotides are TGCGCCAGCAGCTTGGACACCGGTAGCAATCAGCCCCAGCATTTT.

This chain uses TRBV9 with TRBJ2-7, with D perhaps matching TRBD1 or TRBD2 (5 bases each). Germline CDR1 and CDR2: SGDLS and YYNGEE. V lost 2 bases to trimming and J lost 3 bases, with 12 bases between them. There are 14 residues in the CDR3. Here the CDR3 reads CASSVGPGNYEQYF. As DNA, the CDR3 is TGTGCCAGCAGCGTGGGACCGGGCAACTACGAGCAGTACTTC.

This clonotype was found many times. The chain links TRBV28 to TRBJ2-1; 7 bases agree with TRBD2. Looked up from germline, CDR1 is MDHEN and CDR2 is SYDVKM. The CDR3 contains 15 residues. V shed 2 bases, J shed 9 bases, and the junction held 10 bases outside the gene matches. The CDR3 nucleotides read TGTGCCAGCAGTTTAGCACTCGGGACTACGCCTGAGCAGTTCTTC. It specifies CASSLALGTTPEQFF.

This clonotype was counted only a few times. V gene TRBV2 combines with J gene TRBJ1-6, with D hard to call. The CDR3 contains 14 residues. The germline gives CDR1 SNHLY, CDR2 FYNNEI. V was shortened by 7 bases and J by 7 bases, with 14 bases between the two germline ends. CDR3 nucleotide sequence: TGTGCCAGCAATCGGGTGGCGGTGAATTCACCCCTCCACTTT. It yields the protein CASNRVAVNSPLHF.

This clonotype was picked up many times. The genes are TRBV6-1 and TRBJ1-6; 7 bases are shared with TRBD1. Trimming at V came to 6 bases and at J to 6 bases, leaving 5 bases not matched to a gene. The CDR3 loop spans 14 amino acids. Per the germline V gene, CDR1 is MNHNS and CDR2 is SASEGT. The CDR3 loop is CASRLTGPNSPLHF. CDR3 DNA sequence: TGTGCCAGCAGACTGACAGGGCCTAATTCACCCCTCCACTTT.

The chain joins TRBV5-1 to TRBJ1-2; 7 nucleotides align to TRBD1. The CDR3 is 13 amino acids. Germline CDR1 is SGHRS and CDR2 is YFSETQ. Trimming took 5 bases from V and 3 from J; bases not matched to a gene: 4. The CDR3 is CASRSDRDYGYTF. The CDR3 bases are TGCGCCAGCAGATCCGACAGGGACTATGGCTACACCTTC. Drawing the rest from reference TRBV5-1 and TRBJ1-2, the complete variable domain is KAGVTQTPRYLIKTRGQQVTLSCSPISGHRSVSWYQQTPGQGLQFLFEYFSETQRNKGNFPGRFSGRQFSNSRSEMNVSTLELGDSALYLCASRSDRDYGYTFGSGTRLTVV.

This clonotype was counted many times. The gene calls are TRBV10-3 and TRBJ2-7; possible D gene TRBD1, 5 bases. The CDR3 loop spans 15 amino acids. The V gene's germline CDR1 is ENHRY and CDR2 SYGVKD. V lost 0 bases to trimming and J lost 5 bases, with 14 bases between them. CDR3 residues: CAISESWQGSHEQYF. The DNA for the CDR3 is TGTGCCATCAGTGAGTCGTGGCAGGGCAGCCACGAGCAGTACTTC.

The chain is built from TRBV9 and TRBJ2-1; 7 bases agree with TRBD1. This CDR3 is built from 13 residues. With 6 bases clipped from V and 9 bases from J, the junction kept 9 bases outside the gene matches. Germline V gives CDR1 SGDLS, CDR2 YYNGEE. The CDR3 is CASTPTGDGEQFF. DNA for the CDR3: TGTGCCAGCACCCCTACAGGGGATGGTGAGCAGTTCTTC. Based on the CDR3 plus reference TRBV9 and TRBJ2-1, the full variable domain is DSGVTQTPKHLITATGQRVTLRCSPRSGDLSVYWYQQSLDQGLQFLIQYYNGEERAKGNILERFSAQQFPDLHSELNLSSLELGDSALYFCASTPTGDGEQFFGPGTRLTVL.

The sample holds a few counts of this clonotype. The V and J genes are TRBV27 and TRBJ1-4; 9 positions match TRBD1. The germline CDR1 and CDR2 sequences are MNHEY and SMNVEV (reference sequence). The CDR3 runs to 13 residues. Losses at the gene ends were 9 bases for V and 7 bases for J; bases not matched to a gene: 6. The CDR3 DNA is TGTGCCAGTCGCGACAGGGGGGGTGAAAAACTGTTTTTT. Amino acid sequence: CASRDRGGEKLFF.

The J gene is TRBJ2-3, the V gene TRBV2; 10 positions match TRBD2. This CDR3 is built from 15 residues. V trimming: 6 bases; J trimming: 3 bases; junction bases outside the gene matches: 6. Germline V CDR1 and CDR2: SNHLY, FYNNEI. The DNA of the CDR3 is TGTGCCAGCAGCGGGGGACTAGCGCAAACAGATACGCAGTATTTT. Residues: CASSGGLAQTDTQYF.

This clonotype came up many times. The V call is TRBV7-9, the J call TRBJ2-1, with D possibly matching TRBD1 (7 bases). This CDR3 comprises 16 residues. CDR1 and CDR2 from the germline V gene are SEHNR and FQNEAQ (reference sequence). V was trimmed by 6 bases and J by 2 bases, leaving 17 bases between them. CDR3 sequence reads: CASSRETGITYNEQFF. The CDR3 nucleotides are TGTGCCAGCAGTCGGGAGACAGGGATCACCTACAATGAGCAGTTCTTC.

The chain combines TRBV15 with TRBJ2-7; the D gene is possibly TRBD2 (6 bases). The CDR3 sequence is 16 residues long. Germline CDR1 and CDR2: LNHNV and YYDKDF (reference sequence). Trimming cost V 3 bases and J 3 bases, with 18 bases left between them. Here the CDR3 reads CATSSLDPGRNYEQYF. DNA of the CDR3: TGTGCCACCAGCAGCTTAGATCCTGGGAGGAACTACGAGCAGTACTTC.

This clonotype was seen many times. V gene TRBV5-1 combines with J gene TRBJ2-1, with 9 bases identical to TRBD1. The trim removed 4 bases at V and 6 bases at J, leaving 11 bases unmatched. This CDR3 is built from 16 residues. Germline values: CDR1 SGHRS, CDR2 YFSETQ. CDR3 nucleotides: TGCGCCAGCAGCCCGGAACCGGGACAGGGCTCCAATGAGCAGTTCTTC. Its protein product is CASSPEPGQGSNEQFF.

This clonotype was detected a few times. Given a much more abundant clone one base away, this may be a read error. The chain combines TRBV6-6 with TRBJ2-7; 7 positions agree with TRBD1. Per germline, CDR1 MNHNY and CDR2 SVGAGI (reference sequence). This CDR3 has 11 residues. The CDR3 sequence is CASQGEYGQYF. Written as DNA, the CDR3 is TGTGCCAGTCAGGGGGAGTACGGGCAGTACTTC.

The chain has TRBV6-1 and TRBJ2-7; TRBD1 agrees at 10 bases. This CDR3 comprises 16 residues. Germline V gene sequence: CDR1 MNHNS, CDR2 SASEGT. The ends lost 7 bases at V and 2 bases at J; junction bases unmatched: 11. CDR3 region: CASTFLTGTGAYEQYV. The DNA of the CDR3 is TGTGCCAGCACCTTCCTAACCGGGACAGGGGCCTACGAGCAGTACGTC.

The rearrangement joins TRBV2 to TRBJ2-3; D is unresolved. This CDR3 has 12 amino acids. The germline V and J ends were trimmed by 4 bases and 5 bases, with 7 bases remaining between them. Germline V gives CDR1 SNHLY, CDR2 FYNNEI. DNA of the CDR3: TGTGCCAGCAGTGTTGTGAAAGATACGCAGTATTTT. This codes for CASSVVKDTQYF.

Comment on this clonotype: This may be a read error: a much more frequent sequence differs by one nucleotide. The CDR3: CASGSPGGSSYEQYF. The CDR3 nucleotides read TGTGCCAGCGGCTCCCCTGGGGGCAGCTCCTACGAGCAGTACTTC. This rearrangement joins TRBV5-4 to TRBJ2-7; weak D call: TRBD1 (6 bases). The ends were cut back, 7 bases at V and 0 bases at J, with 17 bases in the middle. CDR3 size: 15 residues. In germline, CDR1 is SGHNT, CDR2 YYREEE (reference sequence).

The gene calls are TRBV2 and TRBJ1-5; TRBD1 is a possible D gene (5 bases). This CDR3 spans 15 amino acids. Germline lookup yields CDR1 SNHLY and CDR2 FYNNEI. Trimming took 0 bases from V and 5 from J, leaving 11 bases between them. The chain's CDR3 is CASSEAYGGYQPQHF. Written as DNA, the CDR3 is TGTGCCAGCAGTGAAGCTTACGGGGGTTATCAGCCCCAGCATTTT.

This clonotype occurred many times. The V gene is TRBV5-1, the J gene TRBJ2-7; 8 bases align to TRBD1. Germline V gene lookup returns CDR1 SGHRS and CDR2 YFSETQ. V lost 5 bases, J lost 3 bases, and 7 bases stayed unmatched. This CDR3 is 14 amino acids long. CDR3 sequence (DNA): TGCGCCAGCAGACCGCAGGGGGCGAACTACGAGCAGTACTTC. The encoded protein is CASRPQGANYEQYF.

The CDR3 loop reads CASSLGSGVGEQYF. In nucleotides, the CDR3 is TGTGCCAGCAGCCTAGGGTCAGGGGTTGGCGAGCAGTACTTC. The V and J genes are TRBV7-3 and TRBJ2-7; a weak D match, TRBD1 (6 bases). The CDR3 runs to 14 residues. The germline V gene encodes CDR1 SGHTA and CDR2 FQGTGA. Trimming pared 5 bases from V and 6 bases from J, leaving 17 bases between.